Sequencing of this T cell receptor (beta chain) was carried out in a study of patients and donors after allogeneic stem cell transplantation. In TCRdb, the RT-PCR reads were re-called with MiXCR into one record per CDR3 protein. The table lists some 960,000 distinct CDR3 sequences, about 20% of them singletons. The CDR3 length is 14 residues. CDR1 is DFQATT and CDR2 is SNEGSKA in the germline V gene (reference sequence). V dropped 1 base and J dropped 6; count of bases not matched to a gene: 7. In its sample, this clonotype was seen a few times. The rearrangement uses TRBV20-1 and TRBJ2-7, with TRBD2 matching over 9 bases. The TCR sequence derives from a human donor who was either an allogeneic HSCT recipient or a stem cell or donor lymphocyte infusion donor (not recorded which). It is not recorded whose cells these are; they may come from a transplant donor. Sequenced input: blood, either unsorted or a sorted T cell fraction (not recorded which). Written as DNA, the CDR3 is TGCAGTGCTAGAGGTGTAGCGGGAGTAAGCGAGCAGTACTTC. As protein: CSARGVAGVSEQYF.